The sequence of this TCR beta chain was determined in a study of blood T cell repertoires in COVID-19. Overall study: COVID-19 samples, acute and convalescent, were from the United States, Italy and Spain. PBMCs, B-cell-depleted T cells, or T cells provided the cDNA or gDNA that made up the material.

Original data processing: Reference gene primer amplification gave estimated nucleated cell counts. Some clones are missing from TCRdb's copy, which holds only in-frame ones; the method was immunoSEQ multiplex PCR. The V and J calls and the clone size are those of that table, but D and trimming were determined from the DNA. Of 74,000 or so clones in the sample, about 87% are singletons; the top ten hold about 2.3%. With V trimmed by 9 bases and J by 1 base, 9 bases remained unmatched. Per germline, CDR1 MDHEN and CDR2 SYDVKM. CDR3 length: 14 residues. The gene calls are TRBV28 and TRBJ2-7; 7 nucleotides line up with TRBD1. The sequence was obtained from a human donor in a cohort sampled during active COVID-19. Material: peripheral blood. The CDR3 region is CASYRGPESYEQYF. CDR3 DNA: TGTGCCAGTTACAGGGGCCCAGAATCCTACGAGCAGTACTTC.